The sequence of this TCR beta chain was determined in a study of neurological immune-mediated disorders (dated by TCRdb to about 2019). Notes on the research overall: Using UMI-based sequencing, the study compared peripheral blood TCR-beta repertoires from patients with HTLV-I-associated myelopathy (HAM/TSP), patients with multiple sclerosis, and healthy controls. The approximately 100 TCR-beta libraries included longitudinal samples, technical triplicates and paired sorted CD4+ and CD8+ T-cell subsets alongside PBMC samples. Each longitudinal HAM/TSP and healthy donor was sampled at 3 time-points spaced at about 3-45 month intervals. The cohort comprised roughly 65 subjects: approximately 15 HAM/TSP patients, 35 or so multiple sclerosis patients and about 20 healthy controls. Paper-wide results and their limitations: TCR clonal expansion was highest in HAM/TSP patients and lowest in MS patients, with MS patients falling below even healthy controls. Across subjects, expanded clones never shared an identical CDR3 amino acid sequence, which suggests that the TCR-beta repertoires in every group were private.

This clonotype was picked up many times. This receptor's antigen is unknown. Base qualities are missing; no much larger clone stands one base away. cDNA was synthesized by template-switch 5'RACE using a primer with a 10-nucleotide random unique molecular identifier that tagged each TCR transcript. Every sequencing run covered 15-18 subjects and yielded more than 170 million TCR-beta sequences. Total RNA was extracted with the RNeasy kit. Using the KAPA Real-time Library Amplification kit, TCR-beta VDJ regions were amplified with primers for the TCR constant region and the 5'RACE anchor. A first PCR added sample indexes and Illumina adaptors, after which a second PCR increased the library yield. After purification with Ampure beads, the TCR product of roughly 650 bp was size-selected on a 2% E-gel SizeSelection system. Library quality was checked on a Bioanalyzer, concentration was measured with Qubit, and libraries were quantified with the Kapa Library Quantification kit before pooling. An Illumina HiSeq 2500 sequenced the libraries paired-end 2 x 150 bp. To increase sequence diversity, about 23-32% phiX was spiked into each library pool. The study's own analysis went as follows. The quality-filtered reads were processed with the UMI-based MiGEC pipeline, whose error correction step removed more than 75% of the raw TCR sequences. VDJ genes were aligned to IMGT germline references, and each clonotype was defined by a unique CDR3 amino acid sequence together with V-J genes. Clonal expansion, Shannon diversity and CDR3 relatedness (CalcPairwiseDistances, ClusterSamples) were evaluated with VDJtools, and phylogenetic trees were built with CLCbio workbench. Clones with at least 8 unique UMIs were defined as expanded, with this threshold being based on coefficient-of-variation modelling across technical triplicates. The public reads were reanalyzed by TCRdb: fastp trimming at Q25, MiXCR alignment, in-frame beta chains only. Identical CDR3 protein sequences are pooled into one entry, listed with their most common genes and DNA. The V and J calls, along with clone size, are taken from TCRdb and not from the paper's own processing. The sample table shows roughly 42,000 distinct CDR3 sequences, and about 13% are seen once. The top ten clonotypes cover 11% of the sample.

The junction shows trimming of 0 bases on V and 4 bases on J, plus 10 bases between the germline ends. Looking up the germline V gene yields CDR1 SGHTS and CDR2 YDEGEE. From its cysteine to its phenylalanine, the CDR3 spans 15 amino acids. The entry retains the CDR3 DNA only, 45 bases that are in frame from base 1. This sample's time point label indicates: longitudinal time-point 3. The healthy controls were volunteers from a blood bank in Maryland, USA. For unsorted PBMC libraries, 2 million PBMCs were used after storage in RNAlater at -80 degrees C until RNA extraction. Peripheral blood was subjected to Ficoll-Hypaque density gradient centrifugation to isolate PBMCs, which were then cryopreserved in liquid nitrogen.

This clonotype originated in a man between 25 and 39 years old in good health. The chain is assembled from TRBV5-8 and TRBJ2-2, with a weak D call of TRBD2 (5 bases match). The source material was PBMCs. The CDR3 region reads CASSLVPRGTGELFF. DNA sequence: TGTGCCAGCAGCTTGGTCCCCCGGGGCACCGGGGAGCTGTTTTTT.